These T cell receptor beta chains were read from a single sample in a study of CD8 T cells in Susac syndrome. TCRdb called the immunoSEQ multiplex PCR reads again in MiXCR, with one record for every CDR3 protein. The sample lists 130,000 to 150,000 distinct CDR3 sequences; nearly 95% were seen once. The specimen was CD8+ T cells from PBMCs. These receptors originate from a human donor in good health. Each CDR3 is given with its conserved first and last residue. The order of the fields is clone size, D gene, V gene, J gene, CDR3 protein, CDR3 DNA. The D gene is left open where the match is weak. Only part of the rows carry a size: once, few, many, or a class if the clone is expanded.

clone size: -; D gene: -; V gene: TRBV25-1; J gene: TRBJ1-2; CDR3 protein: CASSDTTGSYGYTF; CDR3 DNA: TGTGCCAGCAGTGACACGACAGGTAGCTATGGCTACACCTTC
clone size: once; D gene: -; V gene: TRBV23-1; J gene: TRBJ2-5; CDR3 protein: CASKEGAKTQYF; CDR3 DNA: TGCGCCAGCAAGGAGGGCGCGAAGACCCAGTACTTC
clone size: -; D gene: -; V gene: TRBV5-1; J gene: TRBJ2-7; CDR3 protein: CASSLDPLFEQYF; CDR3 DNA: TGCGCCAGCAGCTTGGACCCGCTGTTTGAGCAGTACTTC
clone size: few; D gene: -; V gene: TRBV27; J gene: TRBJ2-1; CDR3 protein: CASSSTGSSYNEQFF; CDR3 DNA: TGTGCCAGCAGTTCGACAGGAAGCTCCTACAATGAGCAGTTCTTC
clone size: -; D gene: TRBD2; V gene: TRBV18; J gene: TRBJ2-2; CDR3 protein: CASSPVLAGGGTGELFF; CDR3 DNA: TGTGCCAGCTCACCAGTCCTAGCGGGAGGAGGAACCGGGGAGCTGTTTTTT
clone size: few; D gene: TRBD2; V gene: TRBV20-1; J gene: TRBJ2-7; CDR3 protein: CSAFLAEGYEQYF; CDR3 DNA: TGCAGTGCCTTCCTAGCGGAAGGCTACGAGCAGTACTTC
clone size: -; D gene: -; V gene: TRBV3-1; J gene: TRBJ2-2; CDR3 protein: CASSQGELNLDTGELFF; CDR3 DNA: TGTGCCAGCAGCCAAGGGGAGCTTAATCTGGACACCGGGGAGCTGTTTTTT
clone size: -; D gene: -; V gene: TRBV29-1; J gene: TRBJ2-5; CDR3 protein: CSATAVGETQYF; CDR3 DNA: TGCAGCGCAACAGCGGTAGGGGAGACCCAGTACTTC
clone size: -; D gene: -; V gene: TRBV20-1; J gene: TRBJ2-5; CDR3 protein: CSASGPAGPGGSETQYF; CDR3 DNA: TGCAGTGCTAGTGGGCCCGCCGGCCCCGGGGGATCAGAGACCCAGTACTTC
clone size: once; D gene: -; V gene: TRBV20-1; J gene: TRBJ1-1; CDR3 protein: CSAPRDGWIGTEAFF; CDR3 DNA: TGCAGTGCCCCCCGGGACGGGTGGATCGGCACTGAAGCTTTCTTT
clone size: -; D gene: -; V gene: TRBV7-9; J gene: TRBJ2-1; CDR3 protein: CASSGAGEQFF; CDR3 DNA: TGTGCCAGCAGTGGTGCAGGTGAGCAGTTCTTC
clone size: -; D gene: -; V gene: TRBV4-3; J gene: TRBJ2-1; CDR3 protein: CASSRTVSSYNEQFF; CDR3 DNA: TGCGCCAGCAGCCGCACAGTGTCCTCCTACAATGAGCAGTTCTTC
clone size: -; D gene: -; V gene: TRBV7-9; J gene: TRBJ1-1; CDR3 protein: CASSPAGGNTEAFF; CDR3 DNA: TGTGCCAGCAGCCCGGCCGGAGGGAACACTGAAGCTTTCTTT
clone size: -; D gene: -; V gene: TRBV20-1; J gene: TRBJ2-1; CDR3 protein: CSAREGEWPYNEQFF; CDR3 DNA: TGCAGTGCTAGAGAGGGGGAGTGGCCCTACAATGAGCAGTTCTTC
clone size: -; D gene: -; V gene: TRBV13; J gene: TRBJ2-5; CDR3 protein: CASSYGSLGARETQYF; CDR3 DNA: TGTGCCAGCAGCTATGGGAGCTTGGGGGCGCGAGAGACCCAGTACTTC
clone size: -; D gene: -; V gene: TRBV6-6; J gene: TRBJ1-1; CDR3 protein: CASSLWRDSNTEAFF; CDR3 DNA: TGTGCCAGCAGCCTCTGGAGAGATTCGAACACTGAAGCTTTCTTT
clone size: -; D gene: -; V gene: TRBV19; J gene: TRBJ2-5; CDR3 protein: CASNQGGEETQYF; CDR3 DNA: TGTGCCAGTAATCAGGGTGGCGAGGAGACCCAGTACTTC
clone size: -; D gene: -; V gene: TRBV2; J gene: TRBJ1-2; CDR3 protein: CARGGDGYTF; CDR3 DNA: TGTGCCAGAGGGGGTGATGGCTACACCTTC
clone size: -; D gene: TRBD2; V gene: TRBV3-1; J gene: TRBJ2-7; CDR3 protein: CASSPIAGVLLEQYF; CDR3 DNA: TGTGCCAGCAGCCCCATAGCGGGAGTCCTCCTCGAGCAGTACTTC
clone size: -; D gene: -; V gene: TRBV29-1; J gene: TRBJ2-1; CDR3 protein: CSVELSGLYNEQFF; CDR3 DNA: TGCAGCGTTGAGTTGTCAGGCCTTTACAATGAGCAGTTCTTC
clone size: once; D gene: TRBD1; V gene: TRBV19; J gene: TRBJ2-1; CDR3 protein: CASSIIQGGNEQFF; CDR3 DNA: TGTGCCAGTAGTATAATACAGGGGGGCAATGAGCAGTTCTTC
clone size: -; D gene: -; V gene: TRBV27; J gene: TRBJ2-1; CDR3 protein: CASSLIAEHSYNEQFF; CDR3 DNA: TGTGCCAGCAGTTTAATAGCGGAACACTCCTACAATGAGCAGTTCTTC
clone size: -; D gene: TRBD2; V gene: TRBV12-3/TRBV12-4; J gene: TRBJ2-3; CDR3 protein: CASSTLAGGADTQYF; CDR3 DNA: TGTGCCAGCAGTACCTTAGCGGGAGGGGCAGATACGCAGTATTTT
clone size: -; D gene: -; V gene: TRBV23-1; J gene: TRBJ1-5; CDR3 protein: CASSQLDSYNQPQHF; CDR3 DNA: TGCGCCAGCAGTCAACTGGACAGCTACAATCAGCCCCAGCATTTT
clone size: -; D gene: TRBD1; V gene: TRBV29-1; J gene: TRBJ2-3; CDR3 protein: CSPRRDRGPLADTQYF; CDR3 DNA: TGCAGCCCTCGTCGGGACAGGGGGCCGTTGGCAGATACGCAGTATTTT
clone size: -; D gene: TRBD2; V gene: TRBV2; J gene: TRBJ2-1; CDR3 protein: CASSGTSGIIHEQFF; CDR3 DNA: TGTGCCAGCAGTGGAACTAGCGGGATTATCCATGAGCAGTTCTTC
clone size: once; D gene: -; V gene: TRBV30; J gene: TRBJ2-3; CDR3 protein: CAWRDPRLDTQYF; CDR3 DNA: TGTGCCTGGAGGGATCCTAGGCTAGATACGCAGTATTTT
clone size: once; D gene: -; V gene: TRBV30; J gene: TRBJ2-7; CDR3 protein: CAWKGDNYEQYF; CDR3 DNA: TGTGCCTGGAAGGGGGACAACTACGAGCAGTACTTC
clone size: -; D gene: TRBD2; V gene: TRBV12-3/TRBV12-4; J gene: TRBJ2-7; CDR3 protein: CASSFVAGGGYEQYF; CDR3 DNA: TGTGCCAGCAGTTTCGTGGCGGGAGGGGGCTACGAGCAGTACTTC
clone size: -; D gene: -; V gene: TRBV19; J gene: TRBJ2-1; CDR3 protein: CASRDQYNEQFF; CDR3 DNA: TGTGCCAGTAGGGACCAATACAATGAGCAGTTCTTC
clone size: -; D gene: -; V gene: TRBV4-1; J gene: TRBJ1-2; CDR3 protein: CASSQEGNNYGYTF; CDR3 DNA: TGCGCCAGCAGCCAAGAGGGGAATAACTATGGCTACACCTTC
clone size: -; D gene: -; V gene: TRBV27; J gene: TRBJ2-3; CDR3 protein: CASSLFPGWGRTDTQYF; CDR3 DNA: TGTGCCAGCAGTTTATTCCCGGGCTGGGGGCGGACAGATACGCAGTATTTT
clone size: -; D gene: -; V gene: TRBV5-6; J gene: TRBJ2-1; CDR3 protein: CASRGLHNEQFF; CDR3 DNA: TGTGCCAGCAGGGGACTCCACAATGAGCAGTTCTTC
clone size: few; D gene: -; V gene: TRBV4-3; J gene: TRBJ2-3; CDR3 protein: CASSQGSFSTDTQYF; CDR3 DNA: TGCGCCAGCAGCCAAGGGTCATTTAGCACAGATACGCAGTATTTT